What follows describes a single T cell receptor (beta chain). Its antigen remains unidentified. The data are from a study of shared clonotypes between healthy human individuals. Study information: Donors had three CD4 naive, three CD4 memory, two CD8 naive and one CD8 memory plate apiece. Study-wide results and caveats: Lower generation probabilities were found for non-shared clonotypes than for those shared by all four donors.

The assay was immunoSEQ multiplex PCR, and TCRdb's table has in-frame clones only and misses some. The data show millions of clones, with approximately 94% seen just once and roughly 1% held by the top ten. Terminally differentiated effector memory CD45RA+ cells were excluded by CCR7 positive selection of CD45RO-negative cells. Donors, healthy HIV-negative adults, lacked recent acute infections or vaccinations. Within Nashville, Tennessee resided all donors, each a Caucasian adult. The receptor was derived from a man in his late teens or twenties in good health. The sequenced sample consisted of naive CD8+ T cells sorted from blood.

The CDR3 is CASSPLLDGETQYF. The DNA of the CDR3 is TGTGCCAGCAGCCCTCTTCTGGACGGAGAGACCCAGTACTTC. J is TRBJ2-5 and V is TRBV6-5; D gene ambiguous. CDR3 length: 14 amino acids. CDR1 and CDR2 (germline): MNHEY, SVGAGI. Trimming removed 6 bases at V and 4 bases at J, with 15 bases between.